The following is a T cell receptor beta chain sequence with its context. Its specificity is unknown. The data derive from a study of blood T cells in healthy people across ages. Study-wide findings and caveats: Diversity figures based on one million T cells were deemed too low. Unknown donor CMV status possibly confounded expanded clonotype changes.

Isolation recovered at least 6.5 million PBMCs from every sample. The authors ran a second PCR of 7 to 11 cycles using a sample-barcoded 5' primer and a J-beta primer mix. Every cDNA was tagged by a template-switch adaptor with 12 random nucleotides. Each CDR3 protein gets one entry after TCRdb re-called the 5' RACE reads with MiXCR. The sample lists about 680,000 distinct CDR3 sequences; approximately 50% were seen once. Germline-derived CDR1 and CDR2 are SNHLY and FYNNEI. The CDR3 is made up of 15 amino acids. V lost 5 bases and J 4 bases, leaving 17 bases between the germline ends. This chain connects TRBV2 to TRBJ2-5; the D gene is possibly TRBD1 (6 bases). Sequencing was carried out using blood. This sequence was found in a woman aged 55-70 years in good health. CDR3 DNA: TGTGCCAGCAGTAGGGATGGGGGCCTCGGAGAGACCCAGTACTTC. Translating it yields CASSRDGGLGETQYF.